The 23 T cell receptor beta chains below come from one sample, sequenced in a study of blood T cell repertoires in COVID-19. Data came from immunoSEQ multiplex PCR; TCRdb stores just in-frame clones and leaves some out. This repertoire shows 150,000 to 200,000 clones, approximately 85% found once; its top ten account for roughly 9%. Source material: PBMCs or T cells enriched from blood (not recorded which). These receptors were taken from a woman under 30 who had recovered from COVID-19.

This chain uses TRBV2 with TRBJ1-5, with 9 bases identical to TRBD1. CDR3 length equals 18 residues. The V and J ends lost 2 bases and 2 bases, in that order; junction bases with no gene match: 10. Germline CDR1 SNHLY, CDR2 FYNNEI. CDR3 in amino acids: CASSEFGTGSEGNQPQHF. CDR3 DNA: TGTGCCAGCAGTGAATTCGGGACAGGGAGCGAGGGCAATCAGCCCCAGCATTTT.

This chain joins TRBV6-5 and TRBJ2-1, with a weak D call TRBD2 (6 bases). Trimming removed 9 bases at V and 12 bases at J, with 15 bases between. The CDR3 length is 11 residues. Germline CDR1 and CDR2: MNHEY and SVGAGI. The DNA for the CDR3 is TGTGCCAGTTATAGCGGCGACGGGCAGTTCTTC. Protein sequence: CASYSGDGQFF.

This chain joins TRBV11-3 and TRBJ2-1, with 7 bases aligning to TRBD1. The CDR3 is made up of 15 amino acids. Per germline, CDR1 SGHNT and CDR2 YENEEA. V trimming: 5 bases; J trimming: 5 bases; junction bases outside the gene matches: 9. The CDR3 DNA follows: TGTGCCAGCAGCCCCGGACAGGTAACCCACAATGAGCAGTTCTTC. As protein: CASSPGQVTHNEQFF.

This chain uses TRBV5-5 with TRBJ2-5; 9 bases are a match to TRBD2. The J segment lost 3 bases and the V segment lost 1 base, leaving 10 bases of the junction unmatched. Germline lookup yields CDR1 SGHKS and CDR2 YYEKEE (reference sequence). The CDR3 spans 17 residues. The DNA for the CDR3 is TGTGCCAGCAGCTTGTTCCCTAGCGGGATAGAGGAAGAGACCCAGTACTTC. Its translation is CASSLFPSGIEEETQYF.

This sequence joins TRBV5-6 and TRBJ2-7, with D possibly TRBD1 on 5 matching bases. Germline CDR1 and CDR2: SGHDT and YYEEEE. The CDR3 extends over 14 amino acids. With 4 bases removed from V and 3 bases from J, the gap between germline ends came to 14 bases. The CDR3 is CASSPQGGVYEQYF. The CDR3 bases are TGTGCCAGCAGCCCCCAGGGTGGCGTCTACGAGCAGTACTTC.

V gene TRBV28 combines with J gene TRBJ2-7, with D uncertain. Looked up from germline, CDR1 is MDHEN and CDR2 is SYDVKM. The CDR3 runs 12 residues. V dropped 6 bases and J dropped 0 bases, with 6 bases sitting between them. The CDR3 sequence: CASSPSSYEQYF. CDR3 bases: TGTGCCAGCAGCCCCAGCTCCTACGAGCAGTACTTC.

V usage is TRBV7-9 and J usage is TRBJ1-4; perhaps TRBD1 as D (6 bases). Trimming stripped 0 bases from V and 10 bases from J, with 12 bases between. Germline V gene sequence: CDR1 SEHNR, CDR2 FQNEAQ (reference sequence). There are 14 residues in the CDR3. For the CDR3, the DNA is TGTGCCAGCAGCTTAGCCCCACAGGGCTCAAAACTGTTTTTT. Encoded protein: CASSLAPQGSKLFF.

This sequence joins TRBV6-4 and TRBJ2-2, with a weak D call TRBD2 (5 bases). Germline V CDR1 and CDR2: MRHNA, SNTAGT. V was trimmed by 5 bases and J by 1 base, leaving 8 bases between them. This CDR3 has 14 residues. CDR3 coding DNA: TGTGCCAGCAGTTCGGGGAGGAACACCGGGGAGCTGTTTTTT. Its protein is CASSSGRNTGELFF.

The chain joins TRBV2 to TRBJ1-3; TRBD1 matches 11 bases. V was clipped by 7 bases and J by 3 bases; unmatched bases: 2. Looked up from germline, CDR1 is SNHLY and CDR2 is FYNNEI. The CDR3 length is 14 residues. This CDR3 is CASKDRGLGNTIYF. In nucleotides, the CDR3 is TGTGCCAGCAAGGACAGGGGGCTTGGAAACACCATATATTTT. Filled out from reference TRBV2 and TRBJ1-3, the complete variable domain reads EPEVTQTPSHQVTQMGQEVILRCVPISNHLYFYWYRQILGQKVEFLVSFYNNEISEKSEIFDDQFSVERPDGSNFTLKIRSTKLEDSAMYFCASKDRGLGNTIYFGEGSWLTVV.

The chain carries TRBV30 and TRBJ2-2; D is ambiguous. Germline loops: CDR1 GTSNPN, CDR2 SVGIG (reference sequence). The CDR3 loop spans 15 amino acids. V gave up 4 bases and J gave up 8 bases, with 20 bases separating them. The CDR3 DNA reads TGTGCCTGGAAAGTAGGATCCAACGTCAGGGGGGAGCTGTTTTTT. Its protein is CAWKVGSNVRGELFF.

A word on this clone: This may stem from a read error, because a much larger clone lies one nucleotide away. Distinct nucleotide sequences in the sample also encode this CDR3. The chain has TRBV27 and TRBJ1-2, with a possible D match to TRBD1 (5 bases). With 3 bases removed from V and 2 bases from J, the gap between germline ends came to 7 bases. Germline CDR1 MNHEY, CDR2 SMNVEV (reference sequence). The CDR3 is 13 residues long. In nucleotides, the CDR3 is TGTGCCAGCAGTTTTACAGGAAACTATGGCTACACCTTC. Amino acid sequence: CASSFTGNYGYTF.

The rearrangement joins TRBV4-2 to TRBJ2-5, with 8 bases identical to TRBD2. V dropped 0 bases and J dropped 4; count of bases not matched to a gene: 7. Per the germline V gene, CDR1 is LGHNA and CDR2 is YNFKEQ. The CDR3 spans 16 residues. CDR3 region: CASSQEDGGAGETQYF. CDR3 in DNA: TGTGCCAGCAGCCAAGAGGACGGGGGGGCAGGAGAGACCCAGTACTTC.

The CDR3 is CAWSVFGLRGNYGYTF. The CDR3, as DNA: TGTGCCTGGAGTGTTTTCGGGCTCAGAGGGAACTATGGCTACACCTTC. The chain is built from TRBV30 and TRBJ1-2; D call uncertain. The germline V gene has CDR1 GTSNPN and CDR2 SVGIG (reference sequence). Trimming cost V 0 bases and J 2 bases, with 16 bases left between them. This CDR3 is built from 16 residues.

This rearrangement joins TRBV2 to TRBJ1-4; D is ambiguous. Trimming pared 2 bases from V and 4 bases from J, leaving 11 bases between. This CDR3 has 15 residues. Germline loops: CDR1 SNHLY, CDR2 FYNNEI. CDR3 amino acids: CASSESGFDNEKLFF. CDR3 sequence (DNA): TGTGCCAGCAGTGAATCGGGATTTGATAATGAAAAACTGTTTTTT.

The chain is built from TRBV28 and TRBJ1-6; TRBD1 might be the D (6 bases). Trimming removed 2 bases from V and 11 bases from J, with 16 bases in between. Germline CDR1 is MDHEN and CDR2 is SYDVKM. CDR3 length: 15 amino acids. CDR3 sequence reads: CASSLGGQGTTPLHF. The CDR3 nucleotides read TGTGCCAGCAGTTTAGGAGGCCAGGGGACGACACCCCTCCACTTT. The variable domain in full, completed from reference TRBV28 and TRBJ1-6, reads DVKVTQSSRYLVKRTGEKVFLECVQDMDHENMFWYRQDPGLGLRLIYFSYDVKMKEKGDIPEGYSVSREKKERFSLILESASTNQTSMYLCASSLGGQGTTPLHFGNGTRLTVT.

The chain has TRBV5-6 and TRBJ1-1; D not resolved. The CDR3 is 13 residues long. Trimming took 2 bases from V and 4 from J, leaving 9 bases between them. CDR1 is SGHDT and CDR2 is YYEEEE in the germline V gene. CDR3 bases: TGTGCCAGCAGCTTTCATGTTTTCACTGAAGCTTTCTTT. Its protein is CASSFHVFTEAFF.

This chain connects TRBV2 to TRBJ2-5, with D maybe TRBD2 (5 bases). The length of the CDR3 is 15 residues. The germline CDR1 and CDR2 sequences are SNHLY and FYNNEI. V lost 2 bases to trimming and J lost 4 bases, with 14 bases between them. CDR3 coding DNA: TGTGCCAGCAGTGAAAGGGAGAAAACGGGAGAGACCCAGTACTTC. This gives the protein CASSEREKTGETQYF.

CDR3 DNA: TGTGCCAGCAGCTCTCGGACTAGCGGCTACGAGCAGTACTTC. It is translated as CASSSRTSGYEQYF. V gene TRBV5-5 combines with J gene TRBJ2-7; 10 bases are a match to TRBD2. V shed 3 bases and J 3 bases; nucleotides not matched to a gene: 3. In germline, CDR1 is SGHKS, CDR2 YYEKEE (reference sequence). This CDR3 is built from 14 residues.

This clone was seen a few times. V and J are TRBV6-6 and TRBJ1-2; D gene uncertain. V lost 2 bases, J lost 2 bases, and 9 bases lay in between. Germline V gives CDR1 MNHNY, CDR2 SVGAGI (reference sequence). This CDR3 contains 14 residues. DNA for the CDR3: TGTGCCAGCAGTTACGGCTCGGGGAACTATGGCTACACCTTC. Protein sequence: CASSYGSGNYGYTF.

This clone has more than one count but fewer than ten. J is TRBJ2-5 and V is TRBV19; D may be TRBD2 (5 bases). The CDR3 totals 16 residues. The ends were cut back, 10 bases at V and 0 bases at J, with 21 bases in the middle. In germline, CDR1 is LNHDA, CDR2 SQIVND (reference sequence). The DNA of the CDR3 is TGTGCCACCACAAACCTCGAGGCCGGGGACCAAGAGACCCAGTACTTC. Translated: CATTNLEAGDQETQYF.

This chain connects TRBV12-3 or TRBV12-4 to TRBJ2-2; TRBD1 might be the D (5 bases). V lost 5 bases, J lost 13 bases, and 14 bases lay in between. The CDR3 runs 12 residues. The CDR3: CASSGTGFVLFF. The CDR3 region has the DNA TGTGCCAGCAGTGGAACAGGTTTTGTGCTGTTTTTT.

This clone was detected many times. The CDR3 region has the DNA TGTGCCAGCAGTGAACGAGGGCCCCGCTACGAGCAGTACTTC. Its protein product is CASSERGPRYEQYF. This chain uses TRBV6-1 with TRBJ2-7, with TRBD2 as a possible D gene (5 bases). The CDR3 sequence is 14 residues long. Looked up from germline, CDR1 is MNHNS and CDR2 is SASEGT. V was trimmed by 2 bases and J by 3 bases, leaving 11 bases between them.

The chain carries TRBV5-1 and TRBJ1-3; no definite D call. The CDR3 length is 14 residues. V was trimmed by 0 bases and J by 0 bases, leaving 4 bases between them. Germline lookup yields CDR1 SGHRS and CDR2 YFSETQ. The CDR3 DNA reads as TGCGCCAGCAGCTTGGGGCTCTCTGGAAACACCATATATTTT. Protein product: CASSLGLSGNTIYF.